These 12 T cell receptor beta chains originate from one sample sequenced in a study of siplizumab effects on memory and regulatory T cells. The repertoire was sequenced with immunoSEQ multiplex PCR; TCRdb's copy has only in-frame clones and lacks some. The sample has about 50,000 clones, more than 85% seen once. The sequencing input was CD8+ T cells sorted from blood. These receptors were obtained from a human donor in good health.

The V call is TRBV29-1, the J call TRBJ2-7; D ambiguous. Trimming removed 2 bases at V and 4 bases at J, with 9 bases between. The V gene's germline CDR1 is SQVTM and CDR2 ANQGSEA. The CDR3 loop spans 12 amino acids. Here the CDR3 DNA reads TGCAGCGTTGAAACGCCTAAGTACGAGCAGTACTTC. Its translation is CSVETPKYEQYF.

CDR3 in amino acids: CASSVGGHNEQFF. The CDR3 DNA is TGTGCCAGCAGCGTAGGAGGCCACAATGAGCAGTTCTTC. The chain carries TRBV7-9 and TRBJ2-1, with D possibly being TRBD2 (5 bases). The CDR3 sequence is 13 residues long. V gave up 5 bases and J gave up 5 bases, with 10 bases separating them. CDR1 is SEHNR, CDR2 FQNEAQ, per germline (reference sequence).

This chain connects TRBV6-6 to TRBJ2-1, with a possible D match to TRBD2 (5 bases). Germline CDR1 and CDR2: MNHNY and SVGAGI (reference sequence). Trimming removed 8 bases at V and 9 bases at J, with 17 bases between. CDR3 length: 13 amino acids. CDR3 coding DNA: TGTGCCAGCGAGCAATCACGGGATTGTGAGCAGTTCTTC. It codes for CASEQSRDCEQFF.

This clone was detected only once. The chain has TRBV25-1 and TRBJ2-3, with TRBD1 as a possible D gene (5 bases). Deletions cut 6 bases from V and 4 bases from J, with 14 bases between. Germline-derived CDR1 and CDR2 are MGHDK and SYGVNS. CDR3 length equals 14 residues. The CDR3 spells CASSNQGKADTQYF. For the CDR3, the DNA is TGTGCCAGCAGCAACCAGGGTAAAGCAGATACGCAGTATTTT.

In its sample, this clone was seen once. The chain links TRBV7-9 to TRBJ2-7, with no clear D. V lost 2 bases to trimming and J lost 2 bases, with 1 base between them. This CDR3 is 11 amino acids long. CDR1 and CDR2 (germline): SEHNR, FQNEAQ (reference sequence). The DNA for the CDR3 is TGTGCCAGCAGCTTAACCTACGAGCAGTACTTC. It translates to CASSLTYEQYF. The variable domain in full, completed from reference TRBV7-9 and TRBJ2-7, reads DTGVSQNPRHKITKRGQNVTFRCDPISEHNRLYWYRQTLGQGPEFLTYFQNEAQLEKSRLLSDRFSAERPKGSFSTLEIQRTEQGDSAMYLCASSLTYEQYFGPGTRLTVT.

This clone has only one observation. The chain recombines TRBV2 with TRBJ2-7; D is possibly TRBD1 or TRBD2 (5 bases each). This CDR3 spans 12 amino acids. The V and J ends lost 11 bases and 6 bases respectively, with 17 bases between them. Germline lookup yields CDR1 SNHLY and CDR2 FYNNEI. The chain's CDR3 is CAGSGTRSEQYF. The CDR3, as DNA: TGTGCCGGCTCCGGGACCCGTAGCGAGCAGTACTTC.

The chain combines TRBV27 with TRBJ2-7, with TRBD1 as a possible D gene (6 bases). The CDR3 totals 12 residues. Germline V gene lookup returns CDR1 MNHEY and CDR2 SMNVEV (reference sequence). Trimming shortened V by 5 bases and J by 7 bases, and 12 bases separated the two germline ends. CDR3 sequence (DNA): TGTGCCAGCAGTCCTGACAGGCGGGAGCAGTACTTC. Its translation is CASSPDRREQYF.

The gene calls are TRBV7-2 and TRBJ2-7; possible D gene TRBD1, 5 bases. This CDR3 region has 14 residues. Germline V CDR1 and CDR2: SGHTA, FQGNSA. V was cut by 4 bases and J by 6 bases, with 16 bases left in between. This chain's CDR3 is CASSYVLGDGEQYF. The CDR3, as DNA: TGTGCCAGCAGCTATGTGCTAGGGGATGGCGAGCAGTACTTC. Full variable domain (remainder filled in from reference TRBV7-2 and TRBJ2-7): GAGVSQSPSNKVTEKGKDVELRCDPISGHTALYWYRQSLGQGLEFLIYFQGNSAPDKSGLPSDRFSAERTGGSVSTLTIQRTQQEDSAVYLCASSYVLGDGEQYFGPGTRLTVT.

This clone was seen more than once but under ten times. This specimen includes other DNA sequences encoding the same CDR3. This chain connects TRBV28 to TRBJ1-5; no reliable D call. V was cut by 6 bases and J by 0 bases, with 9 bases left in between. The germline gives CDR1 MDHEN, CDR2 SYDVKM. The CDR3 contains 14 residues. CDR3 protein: CASSTDFSNQPQHF. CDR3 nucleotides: TGTGCCAGCAGCACAGACTTTAGCAATCAGCCCCAGCATTTT.

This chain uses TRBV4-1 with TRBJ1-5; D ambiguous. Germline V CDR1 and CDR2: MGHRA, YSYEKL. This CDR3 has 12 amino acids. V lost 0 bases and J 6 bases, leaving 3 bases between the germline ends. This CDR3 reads CASSQDGQPQHF. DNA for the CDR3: TGCGCCAGCAGCCAAGATGGTCAGCCCCAGCATTTT.

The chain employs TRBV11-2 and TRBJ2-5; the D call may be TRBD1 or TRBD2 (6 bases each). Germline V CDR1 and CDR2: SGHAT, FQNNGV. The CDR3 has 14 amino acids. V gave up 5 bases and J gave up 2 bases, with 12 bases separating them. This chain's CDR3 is CASSRSGAQETQYF. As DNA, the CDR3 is TGTGCCAGCAGCCGATCGGGGGCTCAAGAGACCCAGTACTTC.

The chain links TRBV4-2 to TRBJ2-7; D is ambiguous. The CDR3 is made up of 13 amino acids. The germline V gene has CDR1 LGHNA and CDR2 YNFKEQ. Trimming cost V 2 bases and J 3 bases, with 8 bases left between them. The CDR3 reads CASSQSGGYEQYF. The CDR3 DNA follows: TGTGCCAGCAGCCAATCGGGCGGCTACGAGCAGTACTTC.